This TCR beta chain derives from a study of response to subunit inactivated influenza vaccine. Findings of the study overall: It was suggested by the authors that few new T cells are recruited by each seasonal influenza vaccination.

Germline CDR1 MNHEY, CDR2 SMNVEV (reference sequence). Trimming removed 2 bases from V and 13 bases from J, with 24 bases in between. CDR3 length equals 16 residues. A word on this clonotype: The target antigen is unknown.

TCRdb itself ran the RT-PCR reads through MiXCR, one entry per CDR3 protein. The table has some 800,000 distinct CDR3 sequences, around 20% seen once. This chain links TRBV27 with TRBJ2-1; TRBD2 is a possible D gene (6 bases). The sequencing used PBMCs from blood, collected more than 4 days after vaccination. The TCR originated in a man over 45 who received an inactivated influenza vaccine. CDR3 amino acids: CASSLSFMEGTGQQFF. CDR3 nucleotide sequence: TGTGCCAGCAGTTTAAGTTTCATGGAGGGTACCGGGCAACAGTTCTTC.